This T cell receptor (beta chain) was recorded in a study of monozygotic twins with inflammatory bowel disease. General study points: Among IBD patients, TCRbeta diversity (inverse Simpson) was lower than in healthy co-twins. Reduced clonotype sharing with other individuals was observed in IBD patients relative to healthy twins, especially with disease activity. Some repertoire variability may stem from patients' differing immunosuppressive treatments.

Total RNA amounting to about 3,500 ng went into each TCR library. Each CDR3 protein gets one entry in TCRdb, which reprocessed the 5' RACE reads and gives no DNA. The table counts approximately 160,000 distinct CDR3 sequences; just under 7.5% lies in the top ten. CDR3 length equals 11 residues. CDR1 and CDR2 (germline): SEHNR, FQNEAQ (reference sequence). Of note for this clonotype: The antigen remains unidentified.

The origin of this receptor is a human donor with ulcerative colitis or Crohn's disease, or a healthy co-twin of an affected twin (not recorded which). V usage is TRBV7-9 and J usage is TRBJ2-5. Sequencing used blood. The CDR3 sequence is CASSASGTQYF. The full variable domain, with the rest looked up from reference TRBV7-9 and TRBJ2-5, is DTGVSQNPRHKITKRGQNVTFRCDPISEHNRLYWYRQTLGQGPEFLTYFQNEAQLEKSRLLSDRFSAERPKGSFSTLEIQRTEQGDSAMYLCASSASGTQYFGPGTRLLVL.